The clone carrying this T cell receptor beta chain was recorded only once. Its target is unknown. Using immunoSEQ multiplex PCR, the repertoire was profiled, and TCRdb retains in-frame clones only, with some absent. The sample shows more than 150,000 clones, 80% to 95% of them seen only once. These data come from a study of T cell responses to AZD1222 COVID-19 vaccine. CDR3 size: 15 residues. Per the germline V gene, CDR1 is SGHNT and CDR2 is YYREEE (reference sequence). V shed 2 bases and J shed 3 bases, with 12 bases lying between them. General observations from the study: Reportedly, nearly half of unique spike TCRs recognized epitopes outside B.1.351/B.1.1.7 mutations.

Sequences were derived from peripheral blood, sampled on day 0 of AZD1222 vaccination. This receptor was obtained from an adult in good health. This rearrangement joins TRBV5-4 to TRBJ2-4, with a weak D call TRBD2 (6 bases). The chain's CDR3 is CASSLWDGGKNIQYF. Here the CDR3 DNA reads TGTGCCAGCAGCTTATGGGACGGGGGCAAAAACATTCAGTACTTC.